This TCR beta chain emerged from a study of siplizumab effects on memory and regulatory T cells. Whole-study findings and limits: Proliferating siplizumab-cultured Tregs lacked confirmed suppressive function.

CDR3 length: 16 amino acids. Germline CDR1 reads SGDLS; CDR2 reads YYNGEE. V shed 4 bases and J shed 7 bases, with 20 bases lying between them. Assayed TCR templates numbered about 10^5 for each sample. Sequenced by immunoSEQ multiplex PCR; TCRdb stores in-frame clones only, minus some. The table shows some 96,000 clones, with about 94% occurring only once. Concerning this clone itself: Its antigen is as yet unknown.

Input material: non-Treg CD4+ T cells sorted from blood. The V call is TRBV9, the J call TRBJ2-2, with D possibly TRBD2 on 6 matching bases. This TCR came from a human donor in good health. CDR3 DNA sequence: TGTGCCAGCAGCCCCCGCGGGACTTCGTGGCTCGGGGAGCTGTTTTTT. Translation: CASSPRGTSWLGELFF.